These 9 T cell receptor beta chains were sequenced from one sample in a study of blood T cell repertoires in COVID-19. TCRdb's table, derived via immunoSEQ multiplex PCR, lists solely in-frame clones and lacks some. The sample comprises some 100,000 clones, over 80% of which are singletons, and around 5.8% rests with the top ten. Specimen: peripheral blood. These receptors were taken from a man aged 50 to 59 with active COVID-19.

The rearrangement uses TRBV7-9 and TRBJ2-3; D possibly corresponds to TRBD2 (6 bases). The germline V gene encodes CDR1 SEHNR and CDR2 FQNEAQ (reference sequence). The CDR3 sequence is 14 residues long. V shed 3 bases and J shed 3 bases, with 10 bases lying between them. This chain's CDR3 is CASSLGGETDTQYF. The CDR3 nucleotides read TGTGCCAGCAGCTTGGGCGGGGAGACAGATACGCAGTATTTT.

The chain has TRBV5-1 and TRBJ2-5, with 10 bases lining up with TRBD2. The V gene's germline CDR1 is SGHRS and CDR2 YFSETQ. CDR3 size: 14 residues. V gave up 4 bases and J gave up 5 bases; unmatched junction bases: 5. CDR3 coding DNA: TGCGCCAGCAGCGGGGAGCGGGAGGGGGAGACCCAGTACTTC. Protein product: CASSGEREGETQYF. The whole variable domain, filled in from reference TRBV5-1 and TRBJ2-5, reads KAGVTQTPRYLIKTRGQQVTLSCSPISGHRSVSWYQQTPGQGLQFLFEYFSETQRNKGNFPGRFSGRQFSNSRSEMNVSTLELGDSALYLCASSGEREGETQYFGPGTRLLVL.

The chain has TRBV27 and TRBJ2-1, with TRBD1 identical over 9 bases. Per germline, CDR1 MNHEY and CDR2 SMNVEV (reference sequence). The CDR3 has 12 amino acids. The V segment lost 3 bases and the J segment 10 bases; nucleotides outside the gene matches: 1. The CDR3 DNA follows: TGTGCCAGCAGTTTGACAGGGGGAGAGCAGTTCTTC. Amino acids: CASSLTGGEQFF.

This chain uses TRBV27 with TRBJ2-3, with D hard to call. Trimming left V 3 bases short and J 6 bases short, with 13 bases between. Germline V lookup: CDR1 MNHEY, CDR2 SMNVEV (reference sequence). The CDR3 length is 14 residues. CDR3: CASSLTLLGDTQYF. The CDR3 bases are TGTGCCAGCAGTTTGACTCTCCTCGGGGATACGCAGTATTTT.

The genes are TRBV28 and TRBJ1-5; D possibly corresponds to TRBD1 (6 bases). Germline assignment: CDR1 MDHEN and CDR2 SYDVKM. V shed 5 bases and J shed 3 bases, with 17 bases lying between them. The CDR3 has 16 amino acids. As DNA, the CDR3 is TGTGCCAGCAGTGGACCGACCCAGGGGATCAATCAGCCCCAGCATTTT. This codes for CASSGPTQGINQPQHF.

The chain combines TRBV7-9 with TRBJ1-2; no clear D. Germline-derived CDR1 and CDR2 are SEHNR and FQNEAQ (reference sequence). The CDR3 contains 16 residues. The ends were cut back, 0 bases at V and 1 base at J, with 12 bases in the middle. The CDR3: CASSLAHSEHNYGYTF. DNA for the CDR3: TGTGCCAGCAGCTTAGCGCACTCGGAGCATAACTATGGCTACACCTTC. Full variable domain (outside the CDR3, taken from reference TRBV7-9 and TRBJ1-2): DTGVSQNPRHKITKRGQNVTFRCDPISEHNRLYWYRQTLGQGPEFLTYFQNEAQLEKSRLLSDRFSAERPKGSFSTLEIQRTEQGDSAMYLCASSLAHSEHNYGYTFGSGTRLTVV.

The J gene is TRBJ2-7, the V gene TRBV5-7; D perhaps matches TRBD1 (5 bases). TRBV5-7 is designated an ORF whose function remains uncertain. V was cut by 0 bases and J by 1 base, with 17 bases left in between. This CDR3 region has 17 residues. The CDR3 region has the DNA TGTGCCAGCAGCTTGGAGTGGGTGACAGATAATTCCTACGAGCAGTACTTC. This translates into CASSLEWVTDNSYEQYF.

The rearrangement uses TRBV28 and TRBJ1-2; D ambiguous. The V end was cut by 8 bases, the J end by 7 bases, with 14 bases between. Germline V gene data show CDR1 as MDHEN and CDR2 as SYDVKM. The CDR3 runs 12 residues. The CDR3 sequence is CASGLRLIGYTF. The CDR3 nucleotides are TGTGCCAGCGGGCTAAGGCTAATTGGCTACACCTTC.

The rearrangement links TRBV29-1 to TRBJ2-1, with D possibly being TRBD1 (6 bases). CDR1 and CDR2 (germline): SQVTM, ANQGSEA. The CDR3 extends over 17 amino acids. V lost 4 bases to trimming and J lost 4 bases, with 23 bases between them. CDR3 sequence (DNA): TGCAGCGTTGCGCCTAAATCAGGGACACTACTTTACAATGAGCAGTTCTTC. Translation gives CSVAPKSGTLLYNEQFF.